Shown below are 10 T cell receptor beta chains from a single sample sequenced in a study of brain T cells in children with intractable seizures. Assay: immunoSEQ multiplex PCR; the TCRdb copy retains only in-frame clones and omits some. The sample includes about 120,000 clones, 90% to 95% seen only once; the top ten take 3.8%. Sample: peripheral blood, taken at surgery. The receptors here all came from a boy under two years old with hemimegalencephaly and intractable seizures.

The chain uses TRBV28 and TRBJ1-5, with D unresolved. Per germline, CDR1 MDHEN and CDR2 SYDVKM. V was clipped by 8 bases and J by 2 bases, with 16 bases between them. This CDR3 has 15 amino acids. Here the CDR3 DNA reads TGTGCCAGCCATCCCCACGGTACGGGCAATCAGCCCCAGCATTTT. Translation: CASHPHGTGNQPQHF.

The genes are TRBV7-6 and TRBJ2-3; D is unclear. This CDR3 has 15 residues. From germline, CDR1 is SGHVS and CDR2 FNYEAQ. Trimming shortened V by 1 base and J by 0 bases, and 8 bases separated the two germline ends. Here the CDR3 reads CASSLGSWSTDTQYF. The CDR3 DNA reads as TGTGCCAGCAGCTTAGGGTCTTGGAGCACAGATACGCAGTATTTT.

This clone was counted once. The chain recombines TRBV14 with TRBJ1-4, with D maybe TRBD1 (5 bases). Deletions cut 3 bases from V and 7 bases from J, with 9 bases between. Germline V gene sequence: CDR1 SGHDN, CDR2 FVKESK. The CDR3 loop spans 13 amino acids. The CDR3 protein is CASSQIGTEKLFF. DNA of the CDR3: TGTGCCAGCAGCCAGATAGGGACTGAAAAACTGTTTTTT.

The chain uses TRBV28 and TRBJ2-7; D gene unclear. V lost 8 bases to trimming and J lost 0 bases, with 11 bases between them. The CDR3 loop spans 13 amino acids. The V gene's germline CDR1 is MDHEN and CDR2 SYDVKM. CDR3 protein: CASLRVLSYEQYF. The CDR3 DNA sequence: TGTGCCAGCCTCCGCGTACTCTCCTACGAGCAGTACTTC.

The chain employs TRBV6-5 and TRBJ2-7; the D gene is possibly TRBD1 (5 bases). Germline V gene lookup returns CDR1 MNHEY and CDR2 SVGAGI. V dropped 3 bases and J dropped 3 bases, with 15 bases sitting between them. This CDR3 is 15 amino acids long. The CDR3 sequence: CASSYSRQFRYEQYF. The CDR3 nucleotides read TGTGCCAGCAGTTATAGTCGACAGTTCCGCTACGAGCAGTACTTC.

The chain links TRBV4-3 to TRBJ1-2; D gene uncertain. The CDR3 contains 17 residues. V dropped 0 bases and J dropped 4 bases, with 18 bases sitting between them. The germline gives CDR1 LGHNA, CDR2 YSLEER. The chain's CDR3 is CASSQDGTGVFGYGYTF. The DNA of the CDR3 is TGCGCCAGCAGCCAAGATGGTACCGGGGTGTTTGGCTATGGCTACACCTTC.

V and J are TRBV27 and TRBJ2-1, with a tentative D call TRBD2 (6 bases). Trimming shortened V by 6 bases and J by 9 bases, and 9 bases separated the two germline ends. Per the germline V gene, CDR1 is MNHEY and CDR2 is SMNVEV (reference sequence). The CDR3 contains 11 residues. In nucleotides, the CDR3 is TGTGCCAGCAGCCGGGGAGGTGAGCAGTTCTTC. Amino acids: CASSRGGEQFF.

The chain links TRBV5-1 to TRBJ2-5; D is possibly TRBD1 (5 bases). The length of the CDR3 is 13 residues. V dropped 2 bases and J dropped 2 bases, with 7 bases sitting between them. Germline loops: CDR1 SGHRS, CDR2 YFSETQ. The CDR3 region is CASSFDSQETQYF. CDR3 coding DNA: TGCGCCAGCAGCTTCGACAGTCAAGAGACCCAGTACTTC.

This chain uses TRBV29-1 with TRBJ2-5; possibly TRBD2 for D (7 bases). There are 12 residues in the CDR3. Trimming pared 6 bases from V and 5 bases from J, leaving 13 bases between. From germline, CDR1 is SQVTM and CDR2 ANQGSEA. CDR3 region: CSVEKGGETQYF. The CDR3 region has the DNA TGCAGCGTCGAAAAGGGGGGGGAGACCCAGTACTTC.

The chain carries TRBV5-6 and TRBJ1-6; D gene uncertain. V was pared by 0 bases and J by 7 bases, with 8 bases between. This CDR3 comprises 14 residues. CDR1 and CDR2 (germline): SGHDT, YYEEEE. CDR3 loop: CASSLAGGNSPLHF. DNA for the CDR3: TGTGCCAGCAGCTTGGCAGGCGGGAATTCACCCCTCCACTTT.